What follows is one TCR beta chain and its context. How the authors handled the data: Reference gene primer amplification in the assay estimated nucleated cell counts. This table comes from immunoSEQ multiplex PCR, and its TCRdb copy is limited to in-frame clones, with some not included. V, J and clone size derive from that table, while D and trimming were established from the DNA sequence. Of more than 130,000 clones detected, 84% appear once; the ten largest clones hold 6% to 7.5%. The CDR3 length is 14 residues. The germline V gene encodes CDR1 SGHRS and CDR2 YFSETQ. V was clipped by 10 bases and J by 0 bases, with 17 bases between them. This entry belongs to a study of blood T cell repertoires in COVID-19. At the level of the study: From the United States, Italy and Spain came samples of acute and convalescent COVID-19. T cells, B-cell-depleted T cells, or PBMCs provided the cDNA or gDNA that served as material.

Sequencing input: peripheral blood. The clonotype comes from a human donor in a cohort sampled during active COVID-19. The chain joins TRBV5-1 to TRBJ2-7; D perhaps matches TRBD1 (6 bases). The CDR3 reads CACSPQGGSYEQYF. The CDR3 DNA sequence: TGCGCCTGTTCCCCACAGGGCGGCTCCTACGAGCAGTACTTC.